The 23 T cell receptor beta chains in this list originate from one sample, sequenced in a study of T cells of healthy individuals. TCRdb processed the 5' RACE reads anew with MiXCR; each CDR3 protein has one entry. The table lists tens of thousands of distinct CDR3 sequences, about 5% of them singletons, with 9.2% in the top ten. Every receptor here comes from a human donor in good health.

This clonotype was observed many times. The chain couples TRBV9 to TRBJ2-7; TRBD1 agrees at 8 bases. Germline V lookup: CDR1 SGDLS, CDR2 YYNGEE. This CDR3 is built from 15 residues. The trim removed 1 base at V and 5 bases at J, leaving 8 bases unmatched. CDR3 nucleotide sequence: TGTGCCAGCAGCGTAAAACAGGGGGAATCTGACGAGCAGTACTTC. It is translated as CASSVKQGESDEQYF.

In its sample, this clonotype was seen many times. The chain combines TRBV27 with TRBJ1-6; D perhaps matches TRBD1 (5 bases). Trimming pared 3 bases from V and 5 bases from J, leaving 14 bases between. The CDR3 has 16 residues. Germline values: CDR1 MNHEY, CDR2 SMNVEV (reference sequence). CDR3 coding DNA: TGTGCCAGCAGTTTCCTGGAGGGGAAACATAATTCACCCCTCCACTTT. As protein: CASSFLEGKHNSPLHF.

This clonotype has more than one count but fewer than ten. This chain connects TRBV9 to TRBJ1-6; D is unclear. V lost 1 base and J lost 4, with 12 bases in between. The germline V gene has CDR1 SGDLS and CDR2 YYNGEE. The CDR3 has 16 amino acids. This chain's CDR3 is CASSVMSDRYNSPLHF. For the CDR3, the DNA is TGTGCCAGCAGCGTAATGTCAGACCGTTATAATTCACCCCTCCACTTT.

This clonotype has just a few counts. Germline and junction disagree at one end, which may indicate a read error. The gene calls are TRBV4-1 and TRBJ1-2; TRBD1 aligns across 11 bases. Germline V lookup: CDR1 MGHRA, CDR2 YSYEKL. CDR3 size: 18 residues. CDR3 sequence (DNA): TGCGCCAGCAGCCAAGTCGACGGCGGGGACAGGGGGAACTATGGCTACAACTTC. This encodes CASSQVDGGDRGNYGYNF.

In its sample, this clonotype was seen a few times. The J gene is TRBJ2-3, the V gene TRBV18; 7 bases fit TRBD2. CDR3 size: 13 residues. V lost 6 bases and J lost 2; bases outside the gene matches: 2. The germline CDR1 and CDR2 sequences are KGHSH and LQKENI. CDR3: CASSKRDTDTQYF. The DNA for the CDR3 is TGTGCCAGCTCGAAGCGGGACACAGATACGCAGTATTTT.

This clonotype was detected only a few times. The rearrangement uses TRBV12-3 or TRBV12-4 and TRBJ1-1; the D gene is possibly TRBD1 (5 bases). Between the trimmed V and J ends, which lost 5 bases and 0 bases, there was a span of 13 bases. CDR3 length: 15 residues. The CDR3 spells CASSLGEGVNTEAFF. CDR3 in DNA: TGTGCCAGCAGTCTAGGGGAGGGAGTGAACACTGAAGCTTTCTTT.

This clonotype was observed at least ten times. Lacking the conserved final phenylalanine or tryptophan, this CDR3 likely reflects a read error. It is unclear where the CDR3 begins or ends on the DNA, so no DNA is shown, and the CDR3 is as TCRdb lists it. The rearrangement links TRBV20-1 to TRBJ2-1; the DNA was not compared with TRBD1, the D call given in the table. Per germline, CDR1 DFQATT and CDR2 SNEGSKA (reference sequence). The CDR3 numbers 9 amino acids, ends counted. The chain's CDR3 is CSPMRGEKI.

This clonotype was detected many times. V is TRBV1 and J is TRBJ2-1. TRBV1 is deemed a pseudogene. The CDR3 runs 14 residues. DNA for the CDR3: TGCACCAGCAGCCAAACTATCTCCTACAATGAGCAGTTCTTC. Its translation: CTSSQTISYNEQFF.

Ten or more counts support this clonotype. The V gene is TRBV12-3 or TRBV12-4, the J gene TRBJ2-5; 8 bases line up with TRBD2. With V trimmed by 4 bases and J by 5 bases, 3 bases remained unmatched. The CDR3 is made up of 13 amino acids. As DNA, the CDR3 is TGTGCCAGCAGTTCCACGGGAGGGGAGACCCAGTACTTC. It is translated as CASSSTGGETQYF.

There are many counts of this clonotype. This rearrangement joins TRBV4-3 to TRBJ2-6, with TRBD2 identical over 8 bases. The V segment lost 0 bases and the J segment 0 bases; nucleotides outside the gene matches: 1. The CDR3 runs 17 residues. Germline CDR1 and CDR2: LGHNA and YSLEER. DNA of the CDR3: TGCGCCAGCAGCCAAGAAACTAGCGGCTCTGGGGCCAACGTCCTGACTTTC. Protein sequence: CASSQETSGSGANVLTF.

This rearrangement joins TRBV14 to TRBJ2-2, with D unclear. Germline V gene lookup returns CDR1 SGHDN and CDR2 FVKESK. The CDR3 consists of 13 residues. Trimming shortened V by 2 bases and J by 4 bases, and 5 bases separated the two germline ends. CDR3 amino acids: CASSQRRTGELFF. The CDR3 DNA reads TGTGCCAGCAGCCAAAGGCGCACCGGGGAGCTGTTTTTT.

This clonotype was found many times. V gene TRBV7-9 combines with J gene TRBJ2-7; TRBD2 is a possible D gene (6 bases). Trimming left V 1 base short and J 2 bases short, with 12 bases between. The CDR3 sequence is 15 residues long. Germline assignment: CDR1 SEHNR and CDR2 FQNEAQ (reference sequence). CDR3 bases: TGTGCCAGCAGCTTAGGGGACTTAGGAACCTACGAGCAGTACTTC. Protein: CASSLGDLGTYEQYF.

The chain combines TRBV7-6 with TRBJ2-7, with 12 nucleotides matching TRBD1. Germline loops: CDR1 SGHVS, CDR2 FNYEAQ. The CDR3 has 14 residues. With 5 bases clipped from V and 6 bases from J, the junction kept 5 bases outside the gene matches. The CDR3 bases are TGTGCCAGCAGCGGGGGACAGGGGGCGAGCGAGCAGTACTTC. Its translation: CASSGGQGASEQYF. Supplemented by reference TRBV7-6 and TRBJ2-7, the full variable domain reads GAGVSQSPRYKVTKRGQDVALRCDPISGHVSLYWYRQALGQGPEFLTYFNYEAQQDKSGLPNDRFSAERPEGSISTLTIQRTEQRDSAMYRCASSGGQGASEQYFGPGTRLTVT.

This clonotype appeared many times. The chain has TRBV7-6 and TRBJ2-7, with 9 bases fitting TRBD1. Germline CDR1 is SGHVS and CDR2 is FNYEAQ. Germline trimming cut 5 bases from V and 2 bases from J; bases unmatched to any gene: 10. The CDR3 totals 16 residues. Here the CDR3 reads CASSVSRDRVTYEQYF. CDR3 DNA sequence: TGTGCCAGCAGCGTCAGCCGGGACAGGGTCACCTACGAGCAGTACTTC. Complete variable domain (other parts from reference TRBV7-6 and TRBJ2-7): GAGVSQSPRYKVTKRGQDVALRCDPISGHVSLYWYRQALGQGPEFLTYFNYEAQQDKSGLPNDRFSAERPEGSISTLTIQRTEQRDSAMYRCASSVSRDRVTYEQYFGPGTRLTVT.

This clonotype appeared many times. V usage is TRBV6-1 and J usage is TRBJ2-6, with 12 bases matching TRBD1. Germline-derived CDR1 and CDR2 are MNHNS and SASEGT. The length of the CDR3 is 16 residues. V lost 9 bases to trimming and J lost 3 bases; unmatched junction nucleotides: 6. The CDR3 DNA is TGTGCCAGTACGGGACAGGGGGCGCGTGGGGCCAACGTCCTGACTTTC. Translating it yields CASTGQGARGANVLTF.

The chain uses TRBV7-2 and TRBJ2-7; TRBD2 is a possible D gene (5 bases). Per germline, CDR1 SGHTA and CDR2 FQGNSA. V lost 3 bases and J 4 bases, leaving 16 bases between the germline ends. This CDR3 spans 15 amino acids. The DNA of the CDR3 is TGTGCCAGCAGCTTGGGGAGCGCCGGGTTTTACGAGCAGTACTTC. Amino acid sequence: CASSLGSAGFYEQYF. The variable domain in full, with the rest retrieved from reference TRBV7-2 and TRBJ2-7, is GAGVSQSPSNKVTEKGKDVELRCDPISGHTALYWYRQSLGQGLEFLIYFQGNSAPDKSGLPSDRFSAERTGGSVSTLTIQRTQQEDSAVYLCASSLGSAGFYEQYFGPGTRLTVT.

There are many counts of this clonotype. The J gene is TRBJ1-4, the V gene TRBV5-1, with unresolved D. Trimming stripped 0 bases from V and 0 bases from J, with 6 bases between. CDR3 size: 15 residues. Germline values: CDR1 SGHRS, CDR2 YFSETQ. The CDR3 here is CASSLGQTTNEKLFF. CDR3 coding DNA: TGCGCCAGCAGCTTGGGTCAGACAACTAATGAAAAACTGTTTTTT.

This clonotype has ten or more counts. The chain employs TRBV3-1 and TRBJ2-3; 10 bases fit TRBD2. CDR1 and CDR2 (germline): LGHDT, YNNKEL (reference sequence). This CDR3 region has 18 residues. Unmatched junction bases numbered 6, after V lost 0 bases and J lost 0 bases. The CDR3 nucleotides are TGTGCCAGCAGCCAAGAAGGACTAGCGGATTCTAGCACAGATACGCAGTATTTT. Amino acids: CASSQEGLADSSTDTQYF.

This clonotype was seen at least ten times. This chain connects TRBV27 to TRBJ2-3; no firm D call. The CDR3 consists of 15 residues. Trimming took off 2 bases at V and 4 bases at J, with 13 bases between the two ends. Per the germline V gene, CDR1 is MNHEY and CDR2 is SMNVEV (reference sequence). The chain's CDR3 is CASSLRALMSDTQYF. CDR3 sequence (DNA): TGTGCCAGCAGTTTAAGGGCCCTCATGTCAGATACGCAGTATTTT.

In this sample, this clonotype turned up many times. The gene calls are TRBV18 and TRBJ2-7; the match to TRBD1 covers 10 bases. Germline V lookup: CDR1 KGHSH, CDR2 LQKENI. The ends lost 3 bases at V and 2 bases at J; junction bases unmatched: 1. The CDR3 is 14 residues long. This CDR3 reads CASSPGQGAYEQYF. In DNA, the CDR3 is TGTGCCAGCTCACCTGGACAGGGGGCCTACGAGCAGTACTTC.

The genes are TRBV20-1 and TRBJ2-7, with TRBD2 matching over 11 bases. The V and J ends lost 6 bases and 2 bases, in that order; junction bases with no gene match: 3. This CDR3 contains 13 residues. Germline loops: CDR1 DFQATT, CDR2 SNEGSKA (reference sequence). In nucleotides, the CDR3 is TGCAGTGCGAGTAGCGGGGGGGCCTACGAGCAGTACTTC. Its protein product is CSASSGGAYEQYF.

This clonotype is medium-sized (0.01 to 0.1%) by share. The genes are TRBV29-1 and TRBJ2-3; TRBD2 agrees at 9 bases. The trim removed 4 bases at V and 2 bases at J, leaving 4 bases unmatched. This CDR3 is 14 amino acids long. Germline V gene data show CDR1 as SQVTM and CDR2 as ANQGSEA. The CDR3 coding sequence is TGCAGCGTTGGTCGCGGGGGGGCCACAGATACGCAGTATTTT. Translating gives CSVGRGGATDTQYF.

This clonotype has more than one count but fewer than ten. V is TRBV4-2 and J is TRBJ1-4; a weak D match, TRBD1 (5 bases). CDR1 and CDR2 from the germline V gene are LGHNA and YNFKEQ. CDR3 length: 14 amino acids. Trimming removed 4 bases at V and 6 bases at J, with 12 bases between. The CDR3 reads CASSRRDGYEKLFF. CDR3 coding DNA: TGTGCCAGCAGCCGCCGGGACGGCTATGAAAAACTGTTTTTT.